This T cell receptor (beta chain) appears in the sequencing data of a study of blood T cell repertoires in COVID-19. In the study overall: Samples representing acute and convalescent COVID-19 were sourced from the United States, Italy and Spain. Nucleic acid was either cDNA or gDNA, and it came from T cells, B-cell-depleted T cells, or PBMCs.

Study processing details: Researchers report that nucleated cell counts were estimated from reference gene primer amplification. Produced via immunoSEQ multiplex PCR; TCRdb's table is partial and in-frame only. That table is the source of V, J and clone size, and D and trimming were worked out from the DNA. This table holds roughly 150,000 clones, 80% to 90% found once. Per the germline V gene, CDR1 is SGHDT and CDR2 is YYEEEE. The CDR3 runs 13 residues. Losses at the gene ends were 6 bases for V and 3 bases for J; bases not matched to a gene: 4. Specimen: peripheral blood. The genes are TRBV5-6 and TRBJ1-2, with 8 bases fitting TRBD1. This sequence was found in a woman aged 45-59 years in a cohort sampled during active or convalescent COVID-19. Here the CDR3 reads CASTLQGDYGYTF. The CDR3, as DNA: TGTGCCAGCACCCTACAGGGGGACTATGGCTACACCTTC.